This TCR beta chain emerged from a study of blood T cells in healthy people across ages. Study-wide results and caveats: Long-lived donors carried more naive CD4+ cells and greater diversity than aged donors. It was held that the diversity estimates obtained from one million T cells were underestimates.

A remark on this clonotype: Its antigen is not known.

The V and J ends lost 5 bases and 6 bases respectively, with 13 bases between them. The CDR3 is 14 residues long. Germline assignment: CDR1 MNHNS and CDR2 SASEGT. Together with a sample-barcoded 5' primer, a J-beta primer mix was included in a second PCR lasting about 7 to 11 cycles. Via MiXCR, TCRdb re-called the 5' RACE reads, giving one row per CDR3 protein. Of about 1.4 million distinct CDR3 sequences listed, roughly 59% were seen once; the top ten hold 6.5% to 8%. This sequence originates from a young man in good health. The sample taken for sequencing was blood. The rearrangement links TRBV6-1 to TRBJ1-4; TRBD1 is a possible D gene (6 bases). CDR3 residues: CASSFWTADEKLFF. CDR3 nucleotide sequence: TGTGCCAGCAGTTTTTGGACAGCGGATGAAAAACTGTTTTTT.